This TCR beta chain originates from a study of tumor-infiltrating lymphocytes in primary liver carcinoma. A primer matching the constant region was used to make TCR beta cDNA from 450 to 550 ng of total RNA. Amplification in three nested multiplex PCR rounds with slightly modified ARM-PCR gave rise to TCR beta libraries. Primers for the first two PCR rounds were TRBV1-TRBV30 forward primers and a C-beta reverse primer (approximately 10 cycles per round). TCRdb reanalysed the multiplex PCR reads using MiXCR and keeps one entry per CDR3 protein. The sample consists of 80,000 to 100,000 distinct CDR3 sequences, around 70% of them appearing once. As regards this clonotype: One junction end disagrees with the germline gene, perhaps due to a read error.

Unsorted bulk tissue, about 17-34 mg of it, served as the source for co-extraction of RNA and DNA. From germline, CDR1 is SGHDT and CDR2 YYEEEE. The CDR3 is 12 residues long. Material for sequencing was tumor-adjacent normal liver tissue. The clonotype comes from a man between 35 and 55 years old with primary liver carcinoma and hepatitis B virus infection. The rearrangement links TRBV5-6 to TRBJ2-5, with 7 bases matching TRBD2. CDR3 sequence reads: CASSLGGEIQYF. The CDR3 DNA follows: TGTGCCAGTAGCTTGGGGGGGGAGATCCAGTACTTC.